Shown below are 3 T cell receptor beta chains from a single sample sequenced in a study of control samples from healthy donors and cancer patients. TCRdb keeps only in-frame clones here, not all; method: immunoSEQ multiplex PCR. Here the sample spans under 40,000 clones, around 88% being singletons. The specimen was PBMCs. The receptors stem from an older woman with lung cancer.

This rearrangement joins TRBV27 to TRBJ2-4; D may be TRBD2 (6 bases). Per germline, CDR1 MNHEY and CDR2 SMNVEV (reference sequence). CDR3 size: 14 residues. V lost 6 bases and J 7 bases, leaving 16 bases between the germline ends. CDR3 coding DNA: TGTGCCAGCAGACAGACGACCGGAGGGAACATTCAGTACTTC. It specifies CASRQTTGGNIQYF.

This chain joins TRBV6-5 and TRBJ1-6; the D gene is possibly TRBD1 (5 bases). V was trimmed by 0 bases and J by 5 bases, leaving 11 bases between them. The CDR3 consists of 16 residues. Germline V gene sequence: CDR1 MNHEY, CDR2 SVGAGI. The DNA of the CDR3 is TGTGCCAGCAGTTACTCGTACAGGAGGGATAATTCACCCCTCCACTTT. This gives the protein CASSYSYRRDNSPLHF.

The chain employs TRBV7-9 and TRBJ1-2; TRBD1 matches 9 bases. Per the germline V gene, CDR1 is SEHNR and CDR2 is FQNEAQ (reference sequence). The length of the CDR3 is 15 residues. V dropped 1 base and J dropped 6; count of bases not matched to a gene: 6. Here the CDR3 DNA reads TGTGCCAGCAGCTTAGGAACAGGGGGCGACGATGGCTACACCTTC. Its protein is CASSLGTGGDDGYTF.